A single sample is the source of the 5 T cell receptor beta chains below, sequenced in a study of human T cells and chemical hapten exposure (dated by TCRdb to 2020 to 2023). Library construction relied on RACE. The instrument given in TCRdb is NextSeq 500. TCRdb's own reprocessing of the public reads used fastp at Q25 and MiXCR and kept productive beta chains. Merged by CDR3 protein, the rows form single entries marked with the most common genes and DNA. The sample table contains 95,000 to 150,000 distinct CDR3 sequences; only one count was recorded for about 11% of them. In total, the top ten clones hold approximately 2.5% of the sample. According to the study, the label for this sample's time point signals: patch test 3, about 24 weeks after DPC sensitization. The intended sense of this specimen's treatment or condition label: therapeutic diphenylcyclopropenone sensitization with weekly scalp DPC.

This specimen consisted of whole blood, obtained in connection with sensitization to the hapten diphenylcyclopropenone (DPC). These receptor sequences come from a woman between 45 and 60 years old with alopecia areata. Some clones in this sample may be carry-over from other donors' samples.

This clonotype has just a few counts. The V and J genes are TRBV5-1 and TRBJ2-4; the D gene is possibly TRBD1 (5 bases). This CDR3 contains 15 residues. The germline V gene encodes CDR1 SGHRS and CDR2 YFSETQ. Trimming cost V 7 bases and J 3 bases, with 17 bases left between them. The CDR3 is CASSPPIGDKNIQYF. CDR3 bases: TGCGCCAGCTCTCCTCCTATAGGGGACAAAAACATTCAGTACTTC.

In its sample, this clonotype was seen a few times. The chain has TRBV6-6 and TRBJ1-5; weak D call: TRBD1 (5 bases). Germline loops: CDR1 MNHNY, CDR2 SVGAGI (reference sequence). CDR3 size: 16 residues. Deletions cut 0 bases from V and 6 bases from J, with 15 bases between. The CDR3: CASSYSPGWQTQPQHF. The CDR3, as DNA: TGTGCCAGCAGTTACTCCCCAGGGTGGCAAACTCAGCCCCAGCATTTT.

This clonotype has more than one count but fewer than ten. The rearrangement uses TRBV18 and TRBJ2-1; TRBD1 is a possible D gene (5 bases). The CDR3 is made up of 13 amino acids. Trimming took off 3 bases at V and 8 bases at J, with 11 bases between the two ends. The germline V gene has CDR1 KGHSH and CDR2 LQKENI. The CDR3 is CASSPRRVDEQFF. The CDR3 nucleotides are TGTGCCAGCTCACCCCGCAGGGTCGATGAGCAGTTCTTC.

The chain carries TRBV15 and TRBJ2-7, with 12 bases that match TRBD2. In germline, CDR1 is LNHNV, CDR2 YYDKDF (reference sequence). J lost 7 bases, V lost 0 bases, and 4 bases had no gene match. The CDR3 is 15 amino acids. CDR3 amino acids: CATSRDLAGGWEQYF. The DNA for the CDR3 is TGTGCCACCAGCAGAGATCTAGCGGGAGGGTGGGAGCAGTACTTC.

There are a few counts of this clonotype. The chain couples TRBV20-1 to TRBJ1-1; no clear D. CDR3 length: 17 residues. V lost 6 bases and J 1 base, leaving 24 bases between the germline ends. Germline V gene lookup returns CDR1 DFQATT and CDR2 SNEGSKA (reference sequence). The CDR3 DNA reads TGCAGTGCCCGAAGCCCCTTCGCATTGATAGCGAACACTGAAGCTTTCTTT. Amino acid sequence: CSARSPFALIANTEAFF.